This T cell receptor beta chain was recorded in a study of shared clonotypes between healthy human individuals. Study results and caveats: Sampling included only blood; tissue repertoires likely differ.

The length of the CDR3 is 17 residues. Trimming at V came to 5 bases and at J to 3 bases, leaving 8 bases not matched to a gene. CDR1 SGHAT and CDR2 FQNNGV come from the germline V gene. Libraries were prepared by immunoSEQ multiplex PCR; TCRdb keeps only in-frame clonotypes and omits some of them. Of around 610,000 clones in the sample, about 96% were seen once. Concerning this clone itself: Its target is not known.

Terminally differentiated effector memory CD45RA+ cells were excluded by CCR7 positive selection of CD45RO-negative cells. This TCR was recovered from a woman in her twenties or thirties in good health. The sample was naive CD8+ T cells sorted from blood. This rearrangement joins TRBV11-2 to TRBJ2-1, with 12 bases aligning to TRBD2. CDR3: CASSHRTSGMGYNEQFF. The DNA of the CDR3 is TGTGCCAGCAGCCACCGGACTAGCGGGATGGGCTACAATGAGCAGTTCTTC.